The entry that follows covers one T cell receptor (beta chain) sequence. It has no known antigen specificity. No much larger clone is present one base from it, and per-base qualities are unavailable. This sample was included in a study of blood T cell repertoires in COVID-19 (dated by TCRdb to about 2020). For the study in its entirety: The collaborator samples originated in the United States, Italy and Spain and spanned the acute and convalescent phases of COVID-19. The repertoires were released in a freely available public database intended as a resource for research on the immune response to SARS-CoV-2. The sample metadata nearly always contained a de-identified subject ID, COVID-19 status, age in years and sex. The samples were drawn from two sources: the first 160 participants of the ongoing ImmuneRACE study, and approximately 1,300 subjects contributed by 6 global collaborators. Deeply sampled blood TCRbeta repertoires from subjects exposed to, actively infected with, or recovered from COVID-19 were included in the dataset. The material from the prospective study consisted of cDNA or gDNA derived from T cells, B-cell-depleted T cells, or PBMCs. Where available, HLA class I and class II types were obtained from metadata supplied by the sample provider rather than from assay-based typing.

TCRbeta CDR3 regions were amplified from genomic DNA by means of the immunoSEQ Assay, a bias-controlled multiplex PCR. Per the source publication's procedure: The number of nucleated cells in each sample was estimated by amplification of reference gene primers within the assay. To quantify the absolute abundance of each unique TCRbeta CDR3 rearrangement, sequence reads were collapsed and filtered. For each sample, productive Simpson clonality was calculated as the square root of Simpson's diversity index over productive rearrangements. TCRdb limited this immuneACCESS table to in-frame rearrangements with V and J called. A share of clones is missing; checked studies link under half to unresolved V genes, and the rest is unexplained. V and J calls and clone size are copied from that table; D and trimming were computed from the DNA. The sample table lists about 250,000 clones, roughly 86% of them with a count of one. Around 1.5% of the sample is taken by the ten largest.

Another Seattle source contributed samples from volunteer blood donors who had recovered from COVID-19. Collaborating institutions collected whole blood in K2EDTA tubes following their own protocols. For TCRbeta analysis, collaborators shipped samples in one of three forms: frozen whole blood, isolated PBMCs, or DNA extracted from either of those sample types. General conclusions and limits of the study: The amount of clinical and demographic metadata varied by source and participant and was provided uncurated.

The CDR3 holds 15 amino acids from the cysteine to the phenylalanine. Just CDR3 DNA is preserved here, 45 bases in frame from base 1. CDR1 is given as KGHSH and CDR2 as LQKENI, both from the germline V gene. At the junction V is shortened by 5 bases and J by 0 bases, with 13 bases in between. This clonotype originated in a woman aged 55-69 years who had recovered from COVID-19. Input material: peripheral blood. The chain was built from TRBV18 and TRBJ1-2, with the D gene uncertain. The DNA is as follows: TGTGCCAGCTCATTCGAGAGGGAATCTAACTATGGCTACACCTTC. Its amino acids are CASSFERESNYGYTF.